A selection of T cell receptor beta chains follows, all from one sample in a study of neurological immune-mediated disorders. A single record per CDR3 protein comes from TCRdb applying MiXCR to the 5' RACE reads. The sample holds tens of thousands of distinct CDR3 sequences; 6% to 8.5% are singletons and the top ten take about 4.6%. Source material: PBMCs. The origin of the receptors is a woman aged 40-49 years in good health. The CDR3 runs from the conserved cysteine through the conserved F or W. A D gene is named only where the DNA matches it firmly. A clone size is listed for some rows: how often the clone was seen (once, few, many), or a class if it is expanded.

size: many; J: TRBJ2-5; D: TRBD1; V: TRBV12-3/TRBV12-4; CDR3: CASSLGDRPGETQYF; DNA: TGTGCCAGCAGTTTGGGGGACAGGCCAGGGGAGACCCAGTACTTC
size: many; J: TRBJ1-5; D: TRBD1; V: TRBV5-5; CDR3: CASSTTGDGAWQPQHF; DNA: TGTGCCAGCAGCACTACAGGGGACGGCGCCTGGCAGCCCCAGCATTTT
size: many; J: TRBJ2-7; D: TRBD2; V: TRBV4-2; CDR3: CASSPEETSVEQYF; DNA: TGTGCCAGCAGCCCTGAGGAGACTAGCGTCGAGCAGTACTTC
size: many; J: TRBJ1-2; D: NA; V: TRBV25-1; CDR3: CASTQGYGYTF; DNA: TGTGCCAGCACCCAGGGCTATGGCTACACCTTC
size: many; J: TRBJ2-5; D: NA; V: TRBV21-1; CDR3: CASSRPTGSRETQYF; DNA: TGTGCCAGCAGCAGGCCGACAGGGAGCAGGGAGACCCAGTACTTC
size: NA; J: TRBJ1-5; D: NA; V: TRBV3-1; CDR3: CASSQTPLAEPQHF; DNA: TGTGCCAGCAGTCAAACACCCCTAGCCGAGCCCCAGCATTTT
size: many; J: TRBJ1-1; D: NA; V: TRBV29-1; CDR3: CSVEGGDEAFF; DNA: TGCAGCGTTGAGGGGGGGGATGAAGCTTTCTTT
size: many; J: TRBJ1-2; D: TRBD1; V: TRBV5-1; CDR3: CASSGTGEGGYTF; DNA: TGCGCCAGCAGCGGAACAGGGGAAGGTGGCTACACCTTC
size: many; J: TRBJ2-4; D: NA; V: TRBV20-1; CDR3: CSARMMGRNIQYF; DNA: TGCAGTGCTAGGATGATGGGGCGGAACATTCAGTACTTC
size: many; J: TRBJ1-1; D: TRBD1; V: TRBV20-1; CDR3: CSALTGGNTEAFF; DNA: TGCAGTGCTCTGACAGGGGGGAACACTGAAGCTTTCTTT
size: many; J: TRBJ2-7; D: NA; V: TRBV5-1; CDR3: CASTMGSDGSEQYF; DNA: TGCGCCAGCACCATGGGGTCGGACGGTAGCGAGCAGTACTTC
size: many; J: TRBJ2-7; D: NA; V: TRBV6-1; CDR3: CASSVRYSYEQYF; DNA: TGTGCCAGCAGTGTCAGGTACAGCTACGAGCAGTACTTC
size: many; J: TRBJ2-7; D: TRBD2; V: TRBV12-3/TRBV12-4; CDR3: CASSFGLAENYEQYF; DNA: TGTGCCAGCAGTTTTGGACTAGCGGAGAACTACGAGCAGTACTTC
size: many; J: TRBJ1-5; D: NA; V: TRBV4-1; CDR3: CASSHPGIQPQHF; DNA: TGCGCCAGCAGCCACCCAGGGATTCAGCCCCAGCATTTT
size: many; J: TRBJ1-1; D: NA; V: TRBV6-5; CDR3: CASSYSTGYTEAFF; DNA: TGTGCCAGCAGTTACTCTACGGGATACACTGAAGCTTTCTTT
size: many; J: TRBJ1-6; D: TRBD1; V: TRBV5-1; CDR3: CASSLDRTGGSPLHF; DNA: TGCGCCAGCAGCTTGGATCGGACAGGCGGTTCACCCCTCCACTTT